This T cell receptor (beta chain) derives from a study of cytomegalovirus exposure and HLA in healthy donors. Turning to the study itself: About 83 million unique TCRs from HLA-typed donors made up an early data release.

PCR amplification relied on 60 Vbeta primers (plus 13 Jbeta primers). The assay was immunoSEQ multiplex PCR, and TCRdb's table has in-frame clones only and misses some. This sample has about 160,000 clones, with 70% to 85% found just once. Germline lookup yields CDR1 SEHNR and CDR2 FQNEAQ (reference sequence). V dropped 3 bases and J dropped 7 bases, with 7 bases sitting between them. The CDR3 has 12 residues. This TCR derives from a man aged 45-65 years in good health and CMV-seropositive. The rearrangement uses TRBV7-9 and TRBJ1-5; possible D gene TRBD1, 6 bases. The sequencing sample was made of PBMCs. CDR3 amino acids: CASSLGAQPQHF. The CDR3 nucleotides are TGTGCCAGCAGCTTGGGGGCCCAGCCCCAGCATTTT.